The 6 T cell receptor beta chains presented below share a single source sample, sequenced in a study of blood T cell repertoires in COVID-19. Produced via immunoSEQ multiplex PCR; TCRdb's table is partial and in-frame only. The sample includes under 400,000 clones, about 90% of them seen just once. Source material: peripheral blood. Receptor source: a man in his late teens or twenties with active or convalescent COVID-19.

The J gene is TRBJ2-1, the V gene TRBV4-1; 9 bases agree with TRBD2. V was pared by 0 bases and J by 4 bases, with 7 bases of the junction left unmatched. The CDR3 runs 17 residues. Germline V lookup: CDR1 MGHRA, CDR2 YSYEKL. The CDR3 sequence is CASSQDRLAGKYNEQFF. The CDR3 DNA reads TGCGCCAGCAGCCAAGATCGCCTAGCGGGAAAGTACAATGAGCAGTTCTTC.

Concerning this clone: The junction does not match germline at one end; this may be a read error. V gene TRBV7-7 combines with J gene TRBJ2-3; 12 bases are a match to TRBD2. The CDR3 sequence is 19 residues long. CDR1 is SSHAT, CDR2 FNYEAQ, per germline (reference sequence). The CDR3 DNA follows: TGTGCTAGCAGTCCACAGACTAGCGGGAGTCCCTATCCCACAGATACGCAGTATTTT. Translated: CASSPQTSGSPYPTDTQYF.

This clone was recorded a few times. V is TRBV5-1 and J is TRBJ2-1, with D tentatively TRBD1 (6 bases). Deletions cut 0 bases from V and 7 bases from J, with 14 bases between. CDR3 length equals 15 residues. Germline lookup yields CDR1 SGHRS and CDR2 YFSETQ. The CDR3 here is CASSLVITGRNEQFF. The DNA of the CDR3 is TGCGCCAGCAGCTTGGTTATAACAGGGCGGAATGAGCAGTTCTTC.

The chain joins TRBV18 to TRBJ2-7; the match to TRBD1 covers 9 bases. Germline V gene sequence: CDR1 KGHSH, CDR2 LQKENI. CDR3 length: 14 residues. The J segment lost 1 base and the V segment lost 6 bases, leaving 4 bases of the junction unmatched. The CDR3 coding sequence is TGTGCCAGCTCTCGGGACAGGGCGTCCTACGAGCAGTACTTC. This translates into CASSRDRASYEQYF.

The chain employs TRBV11-3 and TRBJ2-1; D call uncertain. V was trimmed by 5 bases and J by 8 bases, leaving 13 bases between them. The V gene's germline CDR1 is SGHNT and CDR2 YENEEA. The CDR3 totals 13 residues. The CDR3: CASSLFLSDEQFF. CDR3 coding DNA: TGTGCCAGCAGCCTCTTCCTTTCCGATGAGCAGTTCTTC. The variable domain in full, completed from reference TRBV11-3 and TRBJ2-1, reads EAGVVQSPRYKIIEKKQPVAFWCNPISGHNTLYWYLQNLGQGPELLIRYENEEAVDDSQLPKDRFSAERLKGVDSTLKIQPAELGDSAVYLCASSLFLSDEQFFGPGTRLTVL.

This clone was picked up one time. CDR3 amino acids: CASARELVNIQYF. In nucleotides, the CDR3 is TGTGCCAGCGCCCGGGAGTTGGTAAACATTCAGTACTTC. The chain is built from TRBV28 and TRBJ2-4; possible D gene TRBD2, 6 bases. This CDR3 region has 13 residues. Trimming shortened V by 8 bases and J by 6 bases, and 14 bases separated the two germline ends. Germline-derived CDR1 and CDR2 are MDHEN and SYDVKM. The variable domain in full, with the rest retrieved from reference TRBV28 and TRBJ2-4, is DVKVTQSSRYLVKRTGEKVFLECVQDMDHENMFWYRQDPGLGLRLIYFSYDVKMKEKGDIPEGYSVSREKKERFSLILESASTNQTSMYLCASARELVNIQYFGAGTRLSVL.